This TCR beta chain emerged from a study of blood T cell repertoires in COVID-19. Study summary: From the United States, Italy and Spain came samples of acute and convalescent COVID-19. T cells, B-cell-depleted T cells, or PBMCs supplied cDNA or gDNA.

Data came from immunoSEQ multiplex PCR; TCRdb stores just in-frame clones and leaves some out. The table lists just over 150,000 clones, approximately 90% of them singletons, with over 12% in the top ten. V was clipped by 4 bases and J by 0 bases, with 4 bases between them. Germline CDR1 reads SEHNR; CDR2 reads FQNEAQ (reference sequence). The CDR3 consists of 13 residues. The sequencing sample was made of peripheral blood. The TCR originated in a woman in her thirties or forties with acute or convalescent COVID-19. The V and J genes are TRBV7-9 and TRBJ2-1; no clear D. In DNA, the CDR3 is TGTGCCAGCAGCTCCGGCTCCTACAATGAGCAGTTCTTC. This gives the protein CASSSGSYNEQFF.